This record concerns one T cell receptor (beta chain) sequence. Its antigen remains unknown. These data come from a study of T cell responses to AZD1222 COVID-19 vaccine. Findings and caveats of the study: Clonal diversity may have been underestimated in mostly white British donors. Within unmutated variant regions lay the reported targets of nearly half of spike-specific TCRs. The peak T cell response came first, and repertoires were sampled only after it. Baseline serostatus was positive in only a handful of AZD1222 recipients.

The assay was immunoSEQ multiplex PCR, and TCRdb's table has in-frame clones only and misses some. The repertoire holds 250,000 to 300,000 clones, around 92% seen once, with approximately 0.52% in the top ten. The clonotype was recovered from an adult who received the AZD1222 COVID-19 vaccine. The sequencing here drew on peripheral blood, taken 28 days after the second AZD1222 dose.

The CDR3 reads CASSLDFGYGSPLHF. Here the CDR3 DNA reads TGTGCCAGCAGCTTAGATTTCGGGTATGGTTCACCCCTCCACTTT. This chain uses TRBV11-2 with TRBJ1-6, with no clear D. The CDR3 is made up of 15 amino acids. The V gene lost 0 bases and the J gene lost 9 bases, with 12 bases spanning the gap. Germline assignment: CDR1 SGHAT and CDR2 FQNNGV.